The clone carrying this T cell receptor (beta chain) was detected many times. Its cognate antigen is unknown. The sample belongs to a study of T-cell reconstitution after alpha-beta-depleted transplantation in children. Study-wide findings and caveats: Certain patients had high TCRbeta diversity at day 60, and it came from recipient T cells and thymic progenitors that survived.

The authors prepared the TCRbeta library with unique molecular identifiers. Each CDR3 protein is one row after TCRdb ran MiXCR on the PCR reads. The sample holds roughly 250,000 distinct CDR3 sequences, 7.5% to 9.5% seen once. This CDR3 comprises 15 residues. The germline V gene encodes CDR1 MDHEN and CDR2 SYDVKM. The J segment lost 5 bases and the V segment lost 10 bases, leaving 12 bases of the junction unmatched. This TCR came from a male patient younger than 18 who had a stem cell transplant for acute lymphoblastic leukemia, so the T cells may come from the graft donor. The chain joins TRBV28 to TRBJ1-5; the match to TRBD1 covers 9 bases. This sample comprised PBMCs, mostly from graft donor cells, obtained 180 days after TCRalphabeta/CD19-depleted stem cell transplant. This chain's CDR3 is CATNPPTGGYQPQHF. The CDR3 DNA sequence: TGTGCCACCAACCCCCCTACAGGGGGCTATCAGCCCCAGCATTTT.